This paragraph covers one T cell receptor beta chain sequence. Its antigen is as yet unknown. Produced via immunoSEQ multiplex PCR; TCRdb's table is partial and in-frame only. The table has some 99,000 clones, roughly 90% seen once; the top ten hold 15% to 20%. It was second doses at about 4 or about 12 weeks that were pooled. The data are from a study of T cell responses to AZD1222 COVID-19 vaccine. Findings and limits, study-wide: Donor demographics were predominantly white British with a female majority; clonal diversity may be underestimated. Unmutated variant regions are reportedly targeted by nearly half of spike-specific TCRs.

V dropped 2 bases and J dropped 2 bases, with 13 bases sitting between them. CDR3 length: 15 residues. Per the germline V gene, CDR1 is SGHTA and CDR2 is FQGNSA. Sequencing used peripheral blood, obtained 28 days after the second AZD1222 dose. This chain connects TRBV7-2 to TRBJ2-7, with a tentative D call TRBD2 (7 bases). This sequence originates from an adult who received the AZD1222 COVID-19 vaccine. The CDR3 DNA sequence: TGTGCCAGCAGCTTACTGAGCGGGACAACCTACGAGCAGTACTTC. Translating it yields CASSLLSGTTYEQYF.